The 5 T cell receptor beta chains below were found in one sample sequenced in a study of blood T cell repertoires in COVID-19. The data were produced by immunoSEQ multiplex PCR, yet TCRdb's version contains in-frame clones alone and is incomplete. Among about 350,000 clones listed, 80% to 90% were seen once. Sample: peripheral blood. These receptors came from a woman aged 60-75 years with COVID-19, enrolled during active disease.

The J gene is TRBJ1-1, the V gene TRBV12-5; 7 nucleotides agree with TRBD1. Looked up from germline, CDR1 is LGHNT and CDR2 is FRNRAP. V trimming: 1 base; J trimming: 1 base; junction bases outside the gene matches: 3. This CDR3 has 15 residues. The CDR3 DNA sequence: TGTGCTAGTGGTTTGGAAGGGGGCAGGAACACTGAAGCTTTCTTT. It encodes CASGLEGGRNTEAFF.

The chain is built from TRBV6-1 and TRBJ1-2; 7 bases agree with TRBD1. V lost 3 bases to trimming and J lost 3 bases; unmatched junction nucleotides: 1. Germline CDR1 MNHNS, CDR2 SASEGT. CDR3 size: 13 residues. CDR3 residues: CASSDTGDYGYTF. CDR3 coding DNA: TGTGCCAGCAGTGATACAGGGGACTATGGCTACACCTTC.

The V call is TRBV7-6, the J call TRBJ1-1, with 7 bases lining up with TRBD1. Germline values: CDR1 SGHVS, CDR2 FNYEAQ. J was trimmed by 1 base and V by 5 bases; bases with no gene match: 7. The CDR3 spans 15 residues. CDR3 protein: CASSPYRGRNTEAFF. In DNA, the CDR3 is TGTGCCAGCAGCCCTTACAGGGGAAGGAACACTGAAGCTTTCTTT.

This sequence joins TRBV19 and TRBJ2-1; D possibly corresponds to TRBD1 (6 bases). This CDR3 has 15 residues. Germline V gene lookup returns CDR1 LNHDA and CDR2 SQIVND (reference sequence). Trimming cost V 6 bases and J 7 bases, with 19 bases left between them. CDR3 in amino acids: CASSAQGTRRNEQFF. DNA of the CDR3: TGTGCCAGTAGCGCCCAGGGGACCAGGAGGAATGAGCAGTTCTTC.

The chain carries TRBV11-1 and TRBJ1-4, with 7 bases aligning to TRBD1. The CDR3 extends over 15 amino acids. J was trimmed by 6 bases and V by 2 bases; bases with no gene match: 6. The germline V gene encodes CDR1 SGHAT and CDR2 FQDESV (reference sequence). The CDR3 is CASSLSTGVDEKLFF. CDR3 DNA: TGTGCCAGCAGCTTATCTACAGGGGTCGATGAAAAACTGTTTTTT. Using reference TRBV11-1 and TRBJ1-4 for the parts outside the CDR3, the full variable domain is EAEVAQSPRYKITEKSQAVAFWCDPISGHATLYWYRQILGQGPELLVQFQDESVVDDSQLPKDRFSAERLKGVDSTLKIQPAELGDSAMYLCASSLSTGVDEKLFFGSGTQLSVL.